Following are 5 T cell receptor beta chains from one sample sequenced in a study of cytomegalovirus exposure and HLA in healthy donors (dated 2017 in TCRdb). Preparation of the library involved the immunoSEQ multiplex PCR assay. A mixture of 60 forward primers for TCR Vbeta segments and 13 reverse primers for TCR Jbeta segments was used in the multiplex PCR. The table comes from immuneACCESS by way of TCRdb, which keeps in-frame sequences with V and J called. Part of the clones is missing from these tables; in studies checked, under half for an unresolved V gene and the rest for unknown reasons. The sample contains around 130,000 clones, over 70% of them found a single time. The top ten constitute around 1.5% of the sample. The sample comprised PBMCs. The receptors derive from a woman younger than 30 in good health and CMV-seronegative.

This chain uses TRBV5-8 with TRBJ1-2, with 8 positions matching TRBD1. The CDR3 has 15 amino acids. The J segment lost 3 bases and the V segment lost 2 bases, leaving 6 bases of the junction unmatched. Germline loops: CDR1 SGHTS, CDR2 YDEGEE. The CDR3 DNA follows: TGTGCCAGCAGCTTCGGCAGGGGGCTGGACTATGGCTACACCTTC. This translates into CASSFGRGLDYGYTF. The full variable domain, completed using reference TRBV5-8 and TRBJ1-2, is EAGVTQSPTHLIKTRGQQATLRCSPISGHTSVYWYQQALGLGLQFLLWYDEGEERNRGNFPPRFSGRQFPNYSSELNVNALELEDSALYLCASSFGRGLDYGYTFGSGTRLTVV.

The chain is built from TRBV7-8 and TRBJ2-7; D not certain. CDR1 and CDR2 from the germline V gene are SGHVS and FQNEAQ. This CDR3 comprises 15 residues. Trimming removed 6 bases from V and 0 bases from J, with 15 bases in between. CDR3 coding DNA: TGTGCCAGCAGATCAACTTCCTTGAGCTCCTACGAGCAGTACTTC. This sequence encodes CASRSTSLSSYEQYF.

This chain joins TRBV7-9 and TRBJ2-3, with TRBD2 matching 10 bases. The germline CDR1 and CDR2 sequences are SEHNR and FQNEAQ (reference sequence). The V segment lost 5 bases and the J segment 6 bases; nucleotides outside the gene matches: 8. The CDR3 extends over 15 amino acids. CDR3 sequence: CASSLEREGGDTQYF. The CDR3 DNA follows: TGTGCCAGCAGCCTTGAGCGGGAGGGCGGGGATACGCAGTATTTT. Full variable domain (rest looked up from reference TRBV7-9 and TRBJ2-3): DTGVSQNPRHKITKRGQNVTFRCDPISEHNRLYWYRQTLGQGPEFLTYFQNEAQLEKSRLLSDRFSAERPKGSFSTLEIQRTEQGDSAMYLCASSLEREGGDTQYFGPGTRLTVL.

J is TRBJ2-1 and V is TRBV7-2; 7 bases agree with TRBD2. Per the germline V gene, CDR1 is SGHTA and CDR2 is FQGNSA. After removal of 11 bases from V and 8 bases from J, the junction contained 15 bases not matched to a gene. This CDR3 region has 14 residues. The DNA for the CDR3 is TGTGCCGGCCAAGGGAGGGGAGCGGGCGATGAGCAGTTCTTC. Its protein is CAGQGRGAGDEQFF.

V is TRBV5-4 and J is TRBJ2-3, with TRBD2 identical over 14 bases. The CDR3 is 14 residues long. From germline, CDR1 is SGHNT and CDR2 YYREEE (reference sequence). J was trimmed by 5 bases and V by 9 bases; bases with no gene match: 5. Written as DNA, the CDR3 is TGTGCCACCCGACTAGCGGGAGGGCTAGATACGCAGTATTTT. It yields the protein CATRLAGGLDTQYF. The full variable domain, completed using reference TRBV5-4 and TRBJ2-3, is ETGVTQSPTHLIKTRGQQVTLRCSSQSGHNTVSWYQQALGQGPQFIFQYYREEENGRGNFPPRFSGLQFPNYSSELNVNALELDDSALYLCATRLAGGLDTQYFGPGTRLTVL.